This TCR beta chain stems from a study of T cell changes during pregnancy in multiple sclerosis. Repertoires were generated with immunoSEQ multiplex PCR, while TCRdb's copy carries only in-frame clones and drops some. The data hold almost 95,000 clones, with around 90% observed a single time. The CDR3 length is 13 residues. The V end lost 8 bases, the J end lost 4 bases, and 15 bases lay between the germline ends. Germline assignment: CDR1 SNHLY and CDR2 FYNNEI. This receptor was taken from a female donor with multiple sclerosis, enrolled in a pregnancy study. This sequence joins TRBV2 and TRBJ2-7; D perhaps matches TRBD1 (6 bases). The source was peripheral blood, collected in the first trimester of pregnancy. The CDR3 protein is CASYRVIGYEQYF. The DNA of the CDR3 is TGTGCCAGCTACAGGGTTATTGGATACGAGCAGTACTTC. The variable domain in full, with the rest retrieved from reference TRBV2 and TRBJ2-7, is EPEVTQTPSHQVTQMGQEVILRCVPISNHLYFYWYRQILGQKVEFLVSFYNNEISEKSEIFDDQFSVERPDGSNFTLKIRSTKLEDSAMYFCASYRVIGYEQYFGPGTRLTVT.